Following are 7 T cell receptor beta chains from one sample sequenced in a study of blood T cell repertoires in COVID-19. Sequenced by immunoSEQ multiplex PCR; TCRdb stores in-frame clones only, minus some. This table has 200,000 to 250,000 clones, around 83% appearing once. The sample consisted of peripheral blood. The receptors shown here come from a man in his forties with acute or convalescent COVID-19.

The chain joins TRBV27 to TRBJ1-5; a possible D gene is TRBD1 (5 bases). V was clipped by 2 bases and J by 7 bases, with 9 bases between them. CDR1 and CDR2 from the germline V gene are MNHEY and SMNVEV (reference sequence). The CDR3 has 13 residues. The CDR3 region has the DNA TGTGCCAGCAGTTTAAGGGGTGGCCAGCCCCAGCATTTT. Translating gives CASSLRGGQPQHF.

The chain links TRBV9 to TRBJ2-1, with 13 bases identical to TRBD2. The CDR3 totals 16 residues. The germline gives CDR1 SGDLS, CDR2 YYNGEE. V trimming: 0 bases; J trimming: 7 bases; junction bases outside the gene matches: 4. The CDR3 DNA reads TGTGCCAGCAGCGTAGGAACTAGCGGGGGGGATAATGAGCAGTTCTTC. Residues: CASSVGTSGGDNEQFF.

The chain uses TRBV30 and TRBJ1-4; 9 bases are shared with TRBD1. The V and J ends lost 7 bases and 5 bases, in that order; junction bases with no gene match: 5. Germline CDR1 is GTSNPN and CDR2 is SVGIG (reference sequence). The CDR3 consists of 13 residues. The chain's CDR3 is CASATGGNEKLFF. The CDR3 coding sequence is TGTGCCTCAGCGACAGGGGGGAATGAAAAACTGTTTTTT.

The DNA of the CDR3 is TGTGCCAGCAGACAGAGTGGCTACACCTTC. Amino acid sequence: CASRQSGYTF. The genes are TRBV2 and TRBJ1-2; D is unclear. The CDR3 spans 10 residues. Trimming removed 6 bases from V and 7 bases from J, with 6 bases in between. Per the germline V gene, CDR1 is SNHLY and CDR2 is FYNNEI.

V is TRBV9 and J is TRBJ1-2, with D tentatively TRBD1 (6 bases). V lost 8 bases and J lost 6, with 17 bases in between. The CDR3 consists of 13 residues. Germline V CDR1 and CDR2: SGDLS, YYNGEE. The CDR3 nucleotides are TGTGCCAGTACAATGGGGGCAGGGCATGGCTACACCTTC. It yields the protein CASTMGAGHGYTF.

V is TRBV9 and J is TRBJ1-6, with unresolved D. The ends were cut back, 2 bases at V and 0 bases at J, with 6 bases in the middle. The CDR3 totals 15 residues. The germline V gene encodes CDR1 SGDLS and CDR2 YYNGEE. The CDR3 DNA is TGTGCCAGCAGCGTCGAGCCCTCCTATAATTCACCCCTCCACTTT. As protein: CASSVEPSYNSPLHF.

The chain uses TRBV6-5 and TRBJ1-5; the D gene is possibly TRBD1 (5 bases). CDR1 is MNHEY, CDR2 SVGAGI, per germline. Trimming pared 2 bases from V and 3 bases from J, leaving 11 bases between. The CDR3 runs 15 residues. The CDR3 DNA is TGTGCCAGCAGTTACGGTCGGGGGGTCAATCAGCCCCAGCATTTT. It specifies CASSYGRGVNQPQHF.